A selection of T cell receptor beta chains follows, all from one sample in a study of T cell repertoires in aging, cancer and after chemotherapy. TCRdb passed the multiplex PCR reads through MiXCR, listing each CDR3 protein once. Of 2,800 or so distinct CDR3 sequences in the sample, about 43% were seen once. The sample consisted of blood. These receptors came from a human donor with a blood cancer. Both conserved end residues are part of each CDR3. D genes are given only for firm matches. Some rows have no size entry. The others give once, few or many, or a class for an expanded clone.

v_call,clone_size,d_call,j_call,cdr3_nt,cdr3_aa
TRBV5-4,few,TRBD1,TRBJ2-1,TGTGCCAGCAGCTTGGGGGGGACAGGATCGGATGAGCAGTTCTTC,CASSLGGTGSDEQFF
TRBV5-6,.,TRBD1,TRBJ2-5,TGTGCCAGCAGCTCGACAGGGGGAGGAGAGACCCAGTACTTC,CASSSTGGGETQYF
TRBV6-5,once,.,TRBJ2-3,TGTGCCAGCTCTCTCCAGGGAGTCGGATTTACAGATACGCAGTATTTT,CASSLQGVGFTDTQYF
TRBV30,few,.,TRBJ2-7,TGTGCCTGGGGAGGAAAGGGGGCCGGGAGCTTCTACGAGCAGTACTTC,CAWGGKGAGSFYEQYF
TRBV10-3,.,.,TRBJ2-5,TGTGCCATCAGTGACAGGACGCAGCAAGAGACCCAGTACTTC,CAISDRTQQETQYF
TRBV6-5,.,.,TRBJ2-6,TGTGCCAGCAGTTACTCGGGTTCTGGGGCCAACGTCCTGACTTTC,CASSYSGSGANVLTF
TRBV19,few,.,TRBJ1-5,TGTGCCAGTAGTATTGGGGCTAGCAATCAGCCCCAGCATTTT,CASSIGASNQPQHF
TRBV19,few,.,TRBJ1-6,TGTGCCAGTAGTATAAAGGTCTCCTCCTATAATTCACCCCTCCACTTT,CASSIKVSSYNSPLHF
TRBV19,.,.,TRBJ2-5,TGTGCCAGTAGTATCCGCGCCCCCCAAGAGACCCAGTACTTC,CASSIRAPQETQYF
TRBV18,few,.,TRBJ2-2,TGTGCCAGCTCACCATACGCCGGGGAGCTGTTTTTT,CASSPYAGELFF
TRBV6-2/TRBV6-3,.,.,TRBJ1-1,TGTGCCTCAGGGAGCCGCGGTGGTTTGAAGACTGAAGCTTTCTTT,CASGSRGGLKTEAFF
TRBV20-1,.,.,TRBJ2-7,TGCAGTGCTAGCCTCACGGGGCGACGCTACGAGCAGTACTTC,CSASLTGRRYEQYF
TRBV18,.,.,TRBJ2-6,TGTGCCAGCTCACCACCAGGGACCGGGGCCAACGTCCTGACTTTC,CASSPPGTGANVLTF
TRBV5-1,.,TRBD2,TRBJ2-2,TGCGCCAGCAGCCGACTAGCGGGAGGGACCGGGGAGCTGTTTTTT,CASSRLAGGTGELFF
TRBV30,.,.,TRBJ2-3,TGTGCCTGGAGTGAACAGGGAGTGAGAGTCACAGATACGCAGTATTTT,CAWSEQGVRVTDTQYF
TRBV6-4,once,TRBD2,TRBJ2-7,TGTGCCAGCAGTTTAAGCGGGAGCCTATACGAGCAGTACTTC,CASSLSGSLYEQYF
TRBV30,.,.,TRBJ2-3,TGTGCCTGGGGACCTAGCGCACATACGCAGTATTTT,CAWGPSAHTQYF
TRBV12-3/TRBV12-4,.,.,TRBJ1-6,TGTGCCAGCAGTTTAGGGACGGAGAATTCACCCCTCCACTTT,CASSLGTENSPLHF
TRBV6-2/TRBV6-3,.,.,TRBJ2-2,TGTGCCAGCAGTTACATGAGAGATCGGCTGTTTTTT,CASSYMRDRLFF
TRBV5-6,large,.,TRBJ2-5,TGTGCCAGCAGCTTGTCCCCAGTGGGGGAGACCCAGTACTTC,CASSLSPVGETQYF
TRBV6-4,.,.,TRBJ1-1,TGTGCCAGCAGTGACTCGTTGAGCACTGAAGCTTTCTTT,CASSDSLSTEAFF
TRBV6-5,few,.,TRBJ2-7,TGTGCCAGCAGTCGGGTGGTCTCCGAGCAGTACTTC,CASSRVVSEQYF
TRBV7-2,.,TRBD2,TRBJ2-1,TGTGCCAGCAGCTCGAACCGGGCGGGAGGACGGGATGAGCAGTTCTTC,CASSSNRAGGRDEQFF
TRBV29-1,medium-sized,TRBD2,TRBJ2-7,TGCAGCGCCTTCGTGACTAGCGGCGCCTACGAGCAGTACTTC,CSAFVTSGAYEQYF
TRBV19,.,.,TRBJ1-5,TGTGCCAGTAGGAAGGGGGACATGAGTCAGCCCCAGCATTTT,CASRKGDMSQPQHF
TRBV28,.,.,TRBJ1-1,TGTGCCAGCAGTTTATCAGGGCTAAATGAAGCTTTCTTT,CASSLSGLNEAFF
TRBV7-9,.,.,TRBJ1-3,TGTGCCAGCAGCCTTCGGTCCGGTTTCTCTGGAAACACCATATATTTT,CASSLRSGFSGNTIYF
TRBV20-1,.,.,TRBJ2-3,TGCAGTGCTAGAGATAGGCTAGCGAGCACAGATACGCAGTATTTT,CSARDRLASTDTQYF
TRBV20-1,.,.,TRBJ2-1,TGCAGTGCCCGCGGCGGTAGCGGACAAGAGCAGTTCTTC,CSARGGSGQEQFF
TRBV6-5,medium-sized,.,TRBJ2-3,TGTGCCAGCAGTTACTCACGGGCACGGACGCAGTATTTT,CASSYSRARTQYF
TRBV11-2,.,.,TRBJ2-5,TGTGCCAGCAGCATTGTAATAGCAGAGACCCAGTACTTC,CASSIVIAETQYF
TRBV6-5,few,.,TRBJ1-6,TGTGCCAGCAGCTTAGCAGGGGCGGAGGGTTCACCCCTCCACTTT,CASSLAGAEGSPLHF
TRBV6-1,few,TRBD2,TRBJ2-2,TGTGCCAGCAACATCGGCGGGAGGGTAACCGGGGAGCTGTTTTTT,CASNIGGRVTGELFF
TRBV27,medium-sized,.,TRBJ2-2,TGTGCCAGCAGTTCCCACCGGGACGGAATCAACACCGGGGAGCTGTTTTTT,CASSSHRDGINTGELFF
TRBV6-5,.,TRBD2,TRBJ2-7,TGTGCCAGCAGTTACATCCCCGGGACTAGCGGGGGCTACGAGCAGTACTTC,CASSYIPGTSGGYEQYF
TRBV6-5,once,.,TRBJ2-1,TGTGCCAGCAGCCCCCCGGGGGCAGACCCCGATGAGCAGTTCTTC,CASSPPGADPDEQFF
TRBV19,few,TRBD1,TRBJ1-2,TGTGCCAGTACTATGCAGACAGGGGTTTATGGCTACACCTTC,CASTMQTGVYGYTF
TRBV4-3,few,.,TRBJ2-3,TGCGCCAGCAGCTTGGGTGGGGACACAGATACGCAGTATTTT,CASSLGGDTDTQYF
TRBV7-2,medium-sized,TRBD1,TRBJ1-2,TGTGCCAGCAGCTTGGGGACAGGGATCGACTATGGCTACACCTTC,CASSLGTGIDYGYTF
TRBV11-2,.,.,TRBJ2-3,TGTGCCAGCAGCCTACAACCAGGGTATGGCTCAGATACGCAGTATTTT,CASSLQPGYGSDTQYF
TRBV6-1,.,TRBD2,TRBJ2-3,TGTGCCAGCAGCCCTAAAGCTAGCGGGAGGGACCCAGATACGCAGTATTTT,CASSPKASGRDPDTQYF
TRBV7-6,.,TRBD1,TRBJ1-1,TGTGCCAGCTCCGGACAGGGTGGGAACACTGAAGCTTTCTTT,CASSGQGGNTEAFF
TRBV7-2,.,.,TRBJ1-1,TGTGCCAGCAGCTTAGTTGGCAGCTTGAACACTGAAGCTTTCTTT,CASSLVGSLNTEAFF
TRBV12-3/TRBV12-4,.,TRBD1,TRBJ1-2,TGTGCCAGCAGTCCTCCCCCTGGCGGGACAGGGAACTATGGCTACACCTTC,CASSPPPGGTGNYGYTF
TRBV30,few,.,TRBJ1-5,TGTGCCTGGAGTCACGGAAACAATCAGCCCCAGCATTTT,CAWSHGNNQPQHF
TRBV20-1,.,.,TRBJ1-2,TGCAGTGCTAGAGATGAGGGCCTTCGGAGGTATGGCTACACCTTC,CSARDEGLRRYGYTF
TRBV20-1,.,.,TRBJ1-3,TGCAGTGCTAGTCTAGGAGTCTCTGGAAACACCATATATTTT,CSASLGVSGNTIYF
TRBV6-5,.,TRBD1,TRBJ2-3,TGTGCCAGCAGTTACAATCGGCACAGGGGCGAGCAGTATTTT,CASSYNRHRGEQYF
TRBV27,.,.,TRBJ2-2,TGTGCCAGCAGCTCGTCAGGCTACGGGAACACCGGGGAGCTGTTTTTT,CASSSSGYGNTGELFF
TRBV27,once,.,TRBJ2-1,TGTGCCAGCTCACCACCGGCGGGGAGCGATGAGCAGTTCTTC,CASSPPAGSDEQFF